These 27 T cell receptor beta chains were all obtained from the same sample, sequenced in a study of cytomegalovirus exposure and HLA in healthy donors. 13 Jbeta primers and 60 Vbeta primers were used for the PCR. The repertoire was sequenced with immunoSEQ multiplex PCR; TCRdb's copy has only in-frame clones and lacks some. This table holds under 150,000 clones. Sequencing was carried out using PBMCs. These receptors originate from a woman aged 55 to 70 in good health and CMV-seronegative.

The rearrangement joins TRBV6-1 to TRBJ2-1, with 11 positions matching TRBD1. The CDR3 consists of 16 residues. V dropped 2 bases and J dropped 5; count of bases not matched to a gene: 5. The germline CDR1 and CDR2 sequences are MNHNS and SASEGT. This CDR3 is CASSELGQGVNNEQFF. CDR3 DNA: TGTGCCAGCAGTGAACTGGGACAGGGGGTGAACAATGAGCAGTTCTTC.

The gene calls are TRBV2 and TRBJ2-4, with D possibly being TRBD1 (5 bases). The CDR3 loop spans 15 amino acids. Germline CDR1 and CDR2: SNHLY and FYNNEI. V lost 6 bases and J 3 bases, leaving 15 bases between the germline ends. The CDR3 is CASSQGAPGKNIQYF. Here the CDR3 DNA reads TGTGCCAGCAGCCAAGGGGCACCTGGCAAAAACATTCAGTACTTC. Based on the CDR3 plus reference TRBV2 and TRBJ2-4, the full variable domain is EPEVTQTPSHQVTQMGQEVILRCVPISNHLYFYWYRQILGQKVEFLVSFYNNEISEKSEIFDDQFSVERPDGSNFTLKIRSTKLEDSAMYFCASSQGAPGKNIQYFGAGTRLSVL.

This chain connects TRBV5-1 to TRBJ2-2, with 7 bases that match TRBD2. This CDR3 has 18 residues. Looked up from germline, CDR1 is SGHRS and CDR2 is YFSETQ. Trimming took 3 bases from V and 4 from J; bases not matched to a gene: 15. The CDR3 here is CASSSGGISSVATGELFF. The CDR3 nucleotides are TGCGCCAGCAGCTCGGGGGGTATATCCTCGGTCGCCACCGGGGAGCTGTTTTTT.

The chain couples TRBV7-6 to TRBJ2-7; 8 nucleotides align to TRBD1. V was clipped by 0 bases and J by 3 bases; unmatched bases: 4. The CDR3 sequence is 15 residues long. The germline V gene encodes CDR1 SGHVS and CDR2 FNYEAQ. The CDR3 spells CASSLAAGGFYEQYF. The CDR3 coding sequence is TGTGCCAGCAGCTTAGCGGCAGGGGGCTTCTACGAGCAGTACTTC.

This chain uses TRBV6-5 with TRBJ2-7, with TRBD2 matching 7 bases. CDR3 size: 14 residues. The V gene's germline CDR1 is MNHEY and CDR2 SVGAGI. V was pared by 4 bases and J by 0 bases, with 3 bases of the junction left unmatched. This chain's CDR3 is CASSSRTSSYEQYF. The CDR3, as DNA: TGTGCCAGCAGTTCCCGGACTAGCTCCTACGAGCAGTACTTC.

V is TRBV27 and J is TRBJ2-6, with TRBD2 identical over 11 bases. CDR1 is MNHEY, CDR2 SMNVEV, per germline (reference sequence). This CDR3 region has 17 residues. J was trimmed by 1 base and V by 3 bases; bases with no gene match: 2. The CDR3 DNA sequence: TGTGCCAGCAGTTTTAGCGGGAGGGAATCTGGGGCCAACGTCCTGACTTTC. Protein sequence: CASSFSGRESGANVLTF.

The rearrangement joins TRBV5-4 to TRBJ1-4, with 7 bases aligning to TRBD1. The CDR3 runs 16 residues. The V segment lost 2 bases and the J segment 2 bases; nucleotides outside the gene matches: 6. CDR1 SGHNT and CDR2 YYREEE come from the germline V gene (reference sequence). In DNA form, the CDR3 reads TGTGCCAGCAGCTTTTACAGGGGTGGCACTAATGAAAAACTGTTTTTT. It yields the protein CASSFYRGGTNEKLFF.

The chain links TRBV5-1 to TRBJ2-2; D possibly corresponds to TRBD2 (6 bases). With 3 bases removed from V and 2 bases from J, the gap between germline ends came to 11 bases. This CDR3 has 15 amino acids. The V gene's germline CDR1 is SGHRS and CDR2 YFSETQ. The CDR3 sequence: CASSSNSGNTGELFF. As DNA, the CDR3 is TGCGCCAGCAGCTCTAATAGCGGTAACACCGGGGAGCTGTTTTTT.

The chain carries TRBV28 and TRBJ1-1; perhaps TRBD1 as D (6 bases). This CDR3 has 13 residues. Per germline, CDR1 MDHEN and CDR2 SYDVKM. Trimming took off 5 bases at V and 7 bases at J, with 14 bases between the two ends. The DNA of the CDR3 is TGTGCCAGCAGTCCACATTTGGACAGTGAAGCTTTCTTT. The encoded protein is CASSPHLDSEAFF. Full variable domain (rest looked up from reference TRBV28 and TRBJ1-1): DVKVTQSSRYLVKRTGEKVFLECVQDMDHENMFWYRQDPGLGLRLIYFSYDVKMKEKGDIPEGYSVSREKKERFSLILESASTNQTSMYLCASSPHLDSEAFFGQGTRLTVV.

The V and J genes are TRBV19 and TRBJ1-1; no reliable D call. V was pared by 5 bases and J by 5 bases, with 15 bases between. CDR3 length: 14 residues. Germline V lookup: CDR1 LNHDA, CDR2 SQIVND (reference sequence). As DNA, the CDR3 is TGTGCCAGTAGTTCCAGATCGGGGTATACTGAAGCTTTCTTT. Translated, it gives CASSSRSGYTEAFF. Complete variable domain (other parts from reference TRBV19 and TRBJ1-1): DGGITQSPKYLFRKEGQNVTLSCEQNLNHDAMYWYRQDPGQGLRLIYYSQIVNDFQKGDIAEGYSVSREKKESFPLTVTSAQKNPTAFYLCASSSRSGYTEAFFGQGTRLTVV.

This chain's CDR3 is CASSDSETGELFF. The CDR3 DNA sequence: TGTGCCAGCAGTGACTCGGAGACCGGGGAGCTGTTTTTT. The rearrangement uses TRBV6-4 and TRBJ2-2; no clear D gene. Germline lookup yields CDR1 MRHNA and CDR2 SNTAGT. The V and J ends lost 0 bases and 5 bases respectively, with 4 bases between them. The CDR3 runs to 13 residues.

The rearrangement uses TRBV28 and TRBJ1-2; no clear D. Looked up from germline, CDR1 is MDHEN and CDR2 is SYDVKM. CDR3 size: 13 residues. Trimming removed 2 bases at V and 5 bases at J, with 9 bases between. CDR3: CASSLHSLYGYTF. The CDR3 DNA sequence: TGTGCCAGCAGTTTACACTCCTTATATGGCTACACCTTC.

The gene calls are TRBV11-2 and TRBJ2-5, with D tentatively TRBD1 (6 bases). V gave up 3 bases and J gave up 1 base, with 15 bases separating them. Germline V gene data show CDR1 as SGHAT and CDR2 as FQNNGV. The CDR3 is made up of 16 amino acids. The CDR3 DNA reads as TGTGCCAGCAGCTTCAGGGGAAATAACGCCCAAGAGACCCAGTACTTC. As protein: CASSFRGNNAQETQYF.

The chain recombines TRBV9 with TRBJ2-6; tentatively, D is TRBD2 (5 bases). The germline V and J ends were trimmed by 2 bases and 0 bases, with 6 bases remaining between them. This CDR3 contains 15 residues. In germline, CDR1 is SGDLS, CDR2 YYNGEE. The CDR3 loop reads CASSVGDSGANVLTF. For the CDR3, the DNA is TGTGCCAGCAGCGTCGGGGACTCTGGGGCCAACGTCCTGACTTTC. The full variable domain, completed using reference TRBV9 and TRBJ2-6, is DSGVTQTPKHLITATGQRVTLRCSPRSGDLSVYWYQQSLDQGLQFLIQYYNGEERAKGNILERFSAQQFPDLHSELNLSSLELGDSALYFCASSVGDSGANVLTFGAGSRLTVL.

The chain has TRBV7-3 and TRBJ2-2; maybe TRBD2 (6 bases). Trimming left V 4 bases short and J 5 bases short, with 11 bases between. The germline gives CDR1 SGHTA, CDR2 FQGTGA. This CDR3 has 14 residues. CDR3 in amino acids: CASSSPGGTGELFF. The CDR3 bases are TGTGCCAGCAGCTCACCCGGGGGAACCGGGGAGCTGTTTTTT. Filled out from reference TRBV7-3 and TRBJ2-2, the complete variable domain reads GAGVSQTPSNKVTEKGKYVELRCDPISGHTALYWYRQSLGQGPEFLIYFQGTGAADDSGLPNDRFFAVRPEGSVSTLKIQRTERGDSAVYLCASSSPGGTGELFFGEGSRLTVL.

The chain combines TRBV28 with TRBJ1-5, with no clear D. The V and J ends lost 4 bases and 0 bases respectively, with 7 bases between them. Germline V CDR1 and CDR2: MDHEN, SYDVKM. The CDR3 length is 14 residues. The CDR3 spells CASSSTDSNQPQHF. The CDR3, as DNA: TGTGCCAGCAGTTCTACTGATAGCAATCAGCCCCAGCATTTT.

The J gene is TRBJ2-7, the V gene TRBV28, with 7 nucleotides matching TRBD2. V trimming: 3 bases; J trimming: 4 bases; junction bases outside the gene matches: 6. Per germline, CDR1 MDHEN and CDR2 SYDVKM. CDR3 length equals 14 residues. CDR3 coding DNA: TGTGCCAGCAGTTTTCGCGGGAGTACATACGAGCAGTACTTC. Amino acids: CASSFRGSTYEQYF.

This sequence joins TRBV7-8 and TRBJ1-2, with D maybe TRBD1 (6 bases). Per germline, CDR1 SGHVS and CDR2 FQNEAQ. The CDR3 runs to 14 residues. V lost 5 bases, J lost 2 bases, and 12 bases lay in between. The CDR3 DNA reads TGTGCCAGCAGCCAGGACAGTGGGAACTATGGCTACACCTTC. It encodes CASSQDSGNYGYTF.

The V and J genes are TRBV7-9 and TRBJ2-1; TRBD2 aligns across 11 bases. The germline V gene encodes CDR1 SEHNR and CDR2 FQNEAQ (reference sequence). This CDR3 has 17 amino acids. The J segment lost 1 base and the V segment lost 4 bases, leaving 6 bases of the junction unmatched. The CDR3 bases are TGTGCCAGCAGCTCCCTAGCGGGAGGTCCATCCTACAATGAGCAGTTCTTC. Residues: CASSSLAGGPSYNEQFF.

The chain joins TRBV9 to TRBJ1-1; 11 bases agree with TRBD1. V lost 4 bases and J lost 4; bases outside the gene matches: 12. CDR3 size: 17 residues. The germline CDR1 and CDR2 sequences are SGDLS and YYNGEE. In DNA form, the CDR3 reads TGTGCCAGCAGCTTGGGTCCCGGGACAGGGGGGGTCACTGAAGCTTTCTTT. This codes for CASSLGPGTGGVTEAFF.

The J gene is TRBJ1-1, the V gene TRBV5-1; D may be TRBD1 (5 bases). Germline values: CDR1 SGHRS, CDR2 YFSETQ. This CDR3 has 13 amino acids. The ends were cut back, 3 bases at V and 4 bases at J, with 10 bases in the middle. The CDR3: CASSYPGGTEAFF. The CDR3 DNA reads as TGCGCCAGCAGCTACCCCGGGGGCACTGAAGCTTTCTTT. Variable domain in full (rest from reference TRBV5-1 and TRBJ1-1): KAGVTQTPRYLIKTRGQQVTLSCSPISGHRSVSWYQQTPGQGLQFLFEYFSETQRNKGNFPGRFSGRQFSNSRSEMNVSTLELGDSALYLCASSYPGGTEAFFGQGTRLTVV.

The chain has TRBV7-9 and TRBJ1-1; D is unclear. V lost 3 bases, J lost 5 bases, and 7 bases lay in between. The germline V gene has CDR1 SEHNR and CDR2 FQNEAQ (reference sequence). The CDR3 extends over 12 amino acids. DNA for the CDR3: TGTGCCAGCAGCTTGGCCTTTACTGAAGCTTTCTTT. Residues: CASSLAFTEAFF.

V usage is TRBV28 and J usage is TRBJ1-5; D not certain. V was clipped by 3 bases and J by 9 bases, with 6 bases between them. From germline, CDR1 is MDHEN and CDR2 SYDVKM. CDR3 length: 11 residues. This chain's CDR3 is CASSLAGPQHF. Here the CDR3 DNA reads TGTGCCAGCAGTTTGGCAGGGCCCCAGCATTTT.

The genes are TRBV11-3 and TRBJ2-1, with 15 positions matching TRBD2. J lost 9 bases, V lost 0 bases, and 9 bases had no gene match. This CDR3 comprises 18 residues. CDR1 SGHNT and CDR2 YENEEA come from the germline V gene. CDR3 residues: CASSLDGSGTSGGSEQFF. The CDR3 bases are TGTGCCAGCAGCTTAGATGGAAGTGGGACTAGCGGGGGGAGTGAGCAGTTCTTC.

The CDR3 DNA reads TGTGCCAGCAGTTGGGGACAGAGCACAGATACGCAGTATTTT. Translated, it gives CASSWGQSTDTQYF. The gene calls are TRBV6-5 and TRBJ2-3; 7 bases match TRBD1. The CDR3 runs to 14 residues. Germline-derived CDR1 and CDR2 are MNHEY and SVGAGI. The ends lost 4 bases at V and 0 bases at J; junction bases unmatched: 1.

This chain uses TRBV28 with TRBJ1-3; the match to TRBD1 covers 8 bases. The ends lost 5 bases at V and 4 bases at J; junction bases unmatched: 10. The CDR3 contains 16 residues. Germline CDR1 is MDHEN and CDR2 is SYDVKM. This CDR3 reads CASSLPQGAKGNTIYF. In DNA form, the CDR3 reads TGTGCCAGCAGTCTACCCCAGGGGGCAAAAGGAAACACCATATATTTT. Full variable domain (rest looked up from reference TRBV28 and TRBJ1-3): DVKVTQSSRYLVKRTGEKVFLECVQDMDHENMFWYRQDPGLGLRLIYFSYDVKMKEKGDIPEGYSVSREKKERFSLILESASTNQTSMYLCASSLPQGAKGNTIYFGEGSWLTVV.

The J gene is TRBJ1-2, the V gene TRBV29-1; D uncertain. Trimming took off 3 bases at V and 3 bases at J, with 14 bases between the two ends. The germline gives CDR1 SQVTM, CDR2 ANQGSEA. This CDR3 is 14 amino acids long. The CDR3 coding sequence is TGCAGCGTTGAGGCGGCAGATTCTTACTATGGCTACACCTTC. Protein sequence: CSVEAADSYYGYTF.